One T cell receptor beta chain is described in this entry. Its antigen is still unknown. Base qualities are missing; no much larger clone stands one base away. The germline V gene (reference sequence) yields MNHNY for CDR1 and SVGAGI for CDR2. V loses 2 bases of germline sequence and J loses 0 bases, and the interval between the two ends is 7 bases. Including the terminal cysteine and phenylalanine, the CDR3 comprises 15 residues. The sequence is cut down to CDR3 DNA, 45 bases in frame from base 1. This sample was included in a study of cytotoxic CD8 clonotypes in ibrutinib-treated CLL (dated by TCRdb to the early 2020s). For the wider study: The cohort included some 14 treatment-naive and roughly 10 relapsed/refractory patients; roughly 17 were IGHV unmutated. Partial responses were observed in 24 patients and complete responses in 2; after a median follow-up of roughly 62 months, remission was maintained in around 14 patients and progression was observed in approximately 12. The response samples were drawn at a median of roughly eleven months into treatment, with a range of about 6 to 40 months. An average of 255,043 productive templates and tens of thousands of productive rearrangements was obtained per sample. Longitudinal samples were available for about 30% of the roughly 86 trial participants. Cryopreserved peripheral blood mononuclear cells were obtained prior to treatment, at the time of response, and at either disease progression or sustained remission. Patients were still on ibrutinib when every remission and progressive disease sample was collected. What the work shows at the level of the full study, not this receptor alone: Clonality increased at ibrutinib response, stayed stable in sustained remission, and fell back toward baseline at progression. Public clonotypes were rare and either contracted or stayed stable during treatment, and the rise in clonality at ibrutinib response reflected the expansion of private clonotypes. Sampling times were not matched between patients in sustained remission and patients whose disease was progressing, and lymph node repertoires were not examined. Baseline clonality exceeded that of age-matched healthy donors and correlated strongly with circulating CD8+ T-cell counts.

A MiSeq instrument was used for deep resolution sequencing, which targeted depths ranging from 1 in 1 million up to 1 in 200,000 T cells, with coverage averaging 10x for each clonotype. The immunoSEQ hsTCRB Kit was used to generate TCR beta libraries. Per the original workflow: ImmunoSEQ Data Assistant and ImmunoSEQ Analyzer were used for data analysis, and V, D and J genes were assigned according to IMGT definitions. Clonality, with values ranging from 0 to 1, was calculated as one minus the normalized Shannon entropy of productive rearrangement frequencies. Public clonotype analysis was restricted to overrepresented clonotypes comprising at least 0.05% of each patient's repertoire. Repertoires from approximately 12 age-matched healthy donors in immuneACCESS were used as clonality controls. The table comes from immuneACCESS by way of TCRdb, which keeps in-frame sequences with V and J called. Part of the clones is missing from these tables; in studies checked, under half for an unresolved V gene and the rest for unknown reasons. V and J calls and clone size follow that table, whereas D and trimming were derived from the DNA. This sample gives fewer than 50,000 clones in total; more than 60% of them show up just once. 13% of the sample is in the top ten clones.

In the paper's terms, the time point label means: about a year on ibrutinib. For TCR beta library preparation, around 2.2 micrograms of genomic DNA was extracted from cryopreserved PBMCs. High-throughput TCR beta sequencing was performed on longitudinal blood samples from CLL patients receiving ibrutinib monotherapy. The patients were enrolled in a single-center, open-label phase 2 trial of ibrutinib monotherapy. Sample: PBMCs, taken after 12 months of ibrutinib treatment. This receptor was identified in a human donor with chronic lymphocytic leukemia. Recombination linked TRBV6-6 to TRBJ2-2; matching of 5 bases hints at TRBD1 as the D gene. The DNA is as follows: TGTGCCAGCAGTTACCCAGGGACGAACACCGGGGAGCTGTTTTTT. The translation is CASSYPGTNTGELFF.